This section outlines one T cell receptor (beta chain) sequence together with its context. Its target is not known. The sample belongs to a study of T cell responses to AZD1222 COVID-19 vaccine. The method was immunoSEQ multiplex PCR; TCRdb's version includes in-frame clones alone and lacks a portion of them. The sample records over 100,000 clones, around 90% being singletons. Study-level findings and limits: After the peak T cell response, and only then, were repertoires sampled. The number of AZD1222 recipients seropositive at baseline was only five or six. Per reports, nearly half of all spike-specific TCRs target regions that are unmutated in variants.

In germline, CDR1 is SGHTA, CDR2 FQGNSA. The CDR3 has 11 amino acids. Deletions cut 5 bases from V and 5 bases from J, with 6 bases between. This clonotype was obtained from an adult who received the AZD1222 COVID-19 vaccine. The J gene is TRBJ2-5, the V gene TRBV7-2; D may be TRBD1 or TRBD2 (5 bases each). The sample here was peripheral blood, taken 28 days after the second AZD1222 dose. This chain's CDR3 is CASSEGETQYF. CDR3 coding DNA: TGTGCCAGCAGCGAGGGGGAGACCCAGTACTTC.